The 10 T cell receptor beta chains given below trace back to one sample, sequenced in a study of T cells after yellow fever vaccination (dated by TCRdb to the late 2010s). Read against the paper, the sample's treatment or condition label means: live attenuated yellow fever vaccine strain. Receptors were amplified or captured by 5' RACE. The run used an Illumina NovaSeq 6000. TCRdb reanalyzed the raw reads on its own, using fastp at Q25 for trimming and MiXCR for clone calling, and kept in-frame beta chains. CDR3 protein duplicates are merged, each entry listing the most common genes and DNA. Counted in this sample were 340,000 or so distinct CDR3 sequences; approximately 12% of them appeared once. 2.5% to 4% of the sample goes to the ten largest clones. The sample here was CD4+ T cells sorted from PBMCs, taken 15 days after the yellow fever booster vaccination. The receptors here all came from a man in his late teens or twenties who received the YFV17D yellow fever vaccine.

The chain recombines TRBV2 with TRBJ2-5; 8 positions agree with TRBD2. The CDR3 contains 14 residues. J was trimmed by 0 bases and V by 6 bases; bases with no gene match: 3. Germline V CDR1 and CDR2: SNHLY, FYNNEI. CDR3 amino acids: CASRGLAHQETQYF. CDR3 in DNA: TGTGCCAGCAGAGGACTAGCCCACCAAGAGACCCAGTACTTC.

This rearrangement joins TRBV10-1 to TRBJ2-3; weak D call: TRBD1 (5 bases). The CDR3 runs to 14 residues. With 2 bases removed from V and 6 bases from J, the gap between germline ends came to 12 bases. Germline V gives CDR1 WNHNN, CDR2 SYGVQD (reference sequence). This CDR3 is CASSEQGPEDTQYF. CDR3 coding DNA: TGCGCCAGCAGTGAGCAGGGCCCGGAGGATACGCAGTATTTT.

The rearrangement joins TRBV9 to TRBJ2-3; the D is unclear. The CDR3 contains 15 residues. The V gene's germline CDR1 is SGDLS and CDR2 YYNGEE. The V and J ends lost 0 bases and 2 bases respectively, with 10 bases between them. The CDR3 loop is CASSVELQPTDTQYF. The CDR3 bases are TGTGCCAGCAGCGTAGAACTCCAACCCACAGATACGCAGTATTTT.

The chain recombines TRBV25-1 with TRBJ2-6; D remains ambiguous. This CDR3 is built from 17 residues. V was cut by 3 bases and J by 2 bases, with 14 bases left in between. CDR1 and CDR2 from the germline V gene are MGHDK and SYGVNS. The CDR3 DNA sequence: TGTGCCAGCAGTGACCGATCAGGCTACCCTGGGGCCAACGTCCTGACTTTC. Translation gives CASSDRSGYPGANVLTF.

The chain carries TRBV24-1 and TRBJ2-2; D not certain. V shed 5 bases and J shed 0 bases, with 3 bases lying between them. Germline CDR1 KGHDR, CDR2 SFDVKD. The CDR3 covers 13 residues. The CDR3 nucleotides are TGTGCCACCAGTGTCCCGAACACCGGGGAGCTGTTTTTT. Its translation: CATSVPNTGELFF.

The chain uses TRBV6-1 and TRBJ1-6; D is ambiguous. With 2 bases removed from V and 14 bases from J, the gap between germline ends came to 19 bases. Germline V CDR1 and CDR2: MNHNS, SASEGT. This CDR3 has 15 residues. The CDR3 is CASSELGSHIQALHF. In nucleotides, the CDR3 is TGTGCCAGCAGTGAATTGGGGAGTCATATTCAAGCCCTCCACTTT.

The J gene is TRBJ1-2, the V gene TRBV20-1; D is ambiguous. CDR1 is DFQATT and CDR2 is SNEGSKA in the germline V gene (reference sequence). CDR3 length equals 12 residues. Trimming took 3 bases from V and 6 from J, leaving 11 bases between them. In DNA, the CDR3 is TGCAGTGCTAGCAGGCAGGAGGATGGCTACACCTTC. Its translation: CSASRQEDGYTF.

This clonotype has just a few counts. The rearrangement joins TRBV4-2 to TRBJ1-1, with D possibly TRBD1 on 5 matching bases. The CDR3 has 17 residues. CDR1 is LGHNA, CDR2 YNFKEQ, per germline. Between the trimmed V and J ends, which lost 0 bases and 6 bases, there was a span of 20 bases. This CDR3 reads CASSQDLWAGAGAEAFF. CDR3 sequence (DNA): TGTGCCAGCAGCCAAGATCTATGGGCTGGGGCGGGCGCTGAAGCTTTCTTT.

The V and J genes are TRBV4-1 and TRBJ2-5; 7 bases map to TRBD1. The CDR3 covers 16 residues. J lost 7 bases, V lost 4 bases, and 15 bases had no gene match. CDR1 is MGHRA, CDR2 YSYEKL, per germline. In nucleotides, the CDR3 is TGCGCCAGCAGCCGGTTCCCTCGACAGGGAAGGGTGACCCAGTACTTC. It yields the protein CASSRFPRQGRVTQYF.

CDR3 DNA sequence: TGTGCCAGCAGTTTCGTAGCGGGGGTGGATACGCAGTATTTT. Translated, it gives CASSFVAGVDTQYF. The chain recombines TRBV27 with TRBJ2-3; 9 bases match TRBD2. CDR3 size: 14 residues. After removal of 3 bases from V and 6 bases from J, the junction contained 4 bases not matched to a gene. Germline-derived CDR1 and CDR2 are MNHEY and SMNVEV (reference sequence).